Described below is a single T cell receptor (beta chain) sequence and its context. The data were taken from a study of T cell repertoires in cytomegalovirus infection. The germline CDR1 and CDR2 sequences are DFQATT and SNEGSKA (reference sequence). This CDR3 comprises 13 residues. TCRdb reprocessed the reads via MiXCR and lists one record per CDR3 protein. Of about 150,000 distinct CDR3 sequences listed, 23% are singletons. Sequencing was done on a sample of PBMCs. The sequence came from a human donor in good health (CMV status not recorded). Some clones in this sample may be carry-over from other donors' samples. This chain links TRBV20-1 with TRBJ2-2; possible D gene TRBD1, 5 bases. The CDR3: CSSGRPGTGELFF. In DNA, the CDR3 is TGCAGCTCAGGGCGCCCGGGCACCGGGGAGCTGTTTTTT.